The present T cell receptor (beta chain) was sequenced within a study of T cell repertoires in cytomegalovirus infection. This clonotype occurred many times. One entry per CDR3 protein results from TCRdb running MiXCR on the reads. This sample has fewer than 200,000 distinct CDR3 sequences; approximately 19% occur once, and the top ten carry 2.5% to 3%. J gave up 2 bases and V 5 bases, and 3 bases lay outside the gene matches. The CDR3 is 15 residues long. Germline V gene lookup returns CDR1 SGHTA and CDR2 FQGNSA. Sequencing was carried out using PBMCs. The receptor's source is a human donor in good health (CMV status not recorded). Some clones in this sample may be carry-over from other donors' samples. This chain connects TRBV7-2 to TRBJ2-3; 11 bases fit TRBD2. CDR3 region: CASSVSGRATDTQYF. CDR3 nucleotide sequence: TGTGCCAGCAGCGTTAGCGGGAGGGCCACAGATACGCAGTATTTT. The entire variable domain, with the rest obtained from reference TRBV7-2 and TRBJ2-3, is as follows: GAGVSQSPSNKVTEKGKDVELRCDPISGHTALYWYRQSLGQGLEFLIYFQGNSAPDKSGLPSDRFSAERTGGSVSTLTIQRTQQEDSAVYLCASSVSGRATDTQYFGPGTRLTVL.